The 10 T cell receptor beta chains presented below share a single source sample, sequenced in a study of cytotoxic CD8 clonotypes in ibrutinib-treated CLL (TCRdb year 2021). The receptor library was made with the immunoSEQ multiplex PCR assay. TCRdb provides this immuneACCESS table in a form limited to in-frame rearrangements. Some clones are lacking; in checked studies, under half of them reflect an unresolved V gene, and why the rest are absent is not known. The sample table holds tens of thousands of clones, of which roughly 86% were seen once. About 5.8% of the sample goes to the ten largest clones. The material was PBMCs, obtained before ibrutinib treatment. These TCRs come from a human donor with chronic lymphocytic leukemia.

V gene TRBV27 combines with J gene TRBJ2-6, with 10 nucleotides matching TRBD1. This CDR3 has 16 residues. Trimming removed 8 bases from V and 2 bases from J; junction bases left unmatched: 6. Germline V gene data show CDR1 as MNHEY and CDR2 as SMNVEV (reference sequence). The CDR3 loop is CASYPGTGAGANVLTF. CDR3 coding DNA: TGTGCCAGCTACCCCGGGACAGGGGCTGGGGCCAACGTCCTGACTTTC.

The V and J genes are TRBV7-2 and TRBJ1-2; D remains unclear. The germline gives CDR1 SGHTA, CDR2 FQGNSA. V was cut by 1 base and J by 4 bases, with 7 bases left in between. The CDR3 spans 13 residues. CDR3 amino acids: CASSLDTSYGYTF. For the CDR3, the DNA is TGTGCCAGCAGCTTAGACACCTCCTATGGCTACACCTTC.

The J gene is TRBJ1-5, the V gene TRBV28; 9 nucleotides match TRBD1. V was pared by 8 bases and J by 2 bases, with 10 bases of the junction left unmatched. Per germline, CDR1 MDHEN and CDR2 SYDVKM. The CDR3 sequence is 16 residues long. The CDR3 coding sequence is TGTGCCAGCGGCCGGGACAGGGAGGTTCGCAATCAGCCCCAGCATTTT. Amino acid sequence: CASGRDREVRNQPQHF.

The chain combines TRBV13 with TRBJ2-7, with TRBD2 identical over 10 bases. This CDR3 region has 15 residues. Trimming cost V 4 bases and J 4 bases; bases outside gene matches: 7. Germline values: CDR1 PRHDT, CDR2 FYEKMQ (reference sequence). Written as DNA, the CDR3 is TGTGCCAGCAGCTCCAGCGGGAGGGCCGGGTACGAGCAGTACTTC. It yields the protein CASSSSGRAGYEQYF.

This chain uses TRBV2 with TRBJ1-5; D is uncertain. V lost 4 bases and J lost 1, with 23 bases in between. The CDR3 is 19 amino acids. Germline assignment: CDR1 SNHLY and CDR2 FYNNEI. The CDR3 is CASSVSEGHWWASNQPQHF. Here the CDR3 DNA reads TGTGCCAGCAGTGTTTCCGAAGGGCATTGGTGGGCGAGCAATCAGCCCCAGCATTTT.

The J gene is TRBJ2-7, the V gene TRBV29-1; no firm D call. Trimming removed 6 bases at V and 4 bases at J, with 13 bases between. The germline V gene has CDR1 SQVTM and CDR2 ANQGSEA. The CDR3 has 12 residues. Here the CDR3 reads CSVAGLRYEQYF. Here the CDR3 DNA reads TGCAGCGTCGCCGGGCTTCGGTACGAGCAGTACTTC.

The chain joins TRBV7-3 to TRBJ2-2, with D uncertain. Deletions cut 5 bases from V and 1 base from J, with 11 bases between. The germline V gene encodes CDR1 SGHTA and CDR2 FQGTGA. This CDR3 is 15 amino acids long. CDR3 DNA: TGTGCCAGCAGCAACCTTGAGGTGAACACCGGGGAGCTGTTTTTT. It codes for CASSNLEVNTGELFF.

The chain couples TRBV7-3 to TRBJ2-7; TRBD2 matches 14 bases. In germline, CDR1 is SGHTA, CDR2 FQGTGA. CDR3 length: 16 amino acids. Trimming cost V 5 bases and J 4 bases; bases outside gene matches: 7. The CDR3 DNA reads as TGTGCCAGCAGCCTAAGACTAGCGGGAGGGGCATACGAGCAGTACTTC. Protein: CASSLRLAGGAYEQYF.

V is TRBV28 and J is TRBJ1-4, with 7 bases that match TRBD1. The germline CDR1 and CDR2 sequences are MDHEN and SYDVKM. The CDR3 has 17 amino acids. V was pared by 3 bases and J by 8 bases, with 15 bases of the junction left unmatched. CDR3 amino acids: CASSLLPRQGFGEKLFF. The DNA for the CDR3 is TGTGCCAGCAGTTTGCTGCCCAGACAGGGCTTTGGGGAAAAACTGTTTTTT.

The chain uses TRBV2 and TRBJ2-5, with D possibly matching TRBD2 (5 bases). The CDR3 sequence is 17 residues long. Trimming removed 4 bases at V and 2 bases at J, with 20 bases between. Germline CDR1 SNHLY, CDR2 FYNNEI. The CDR3 DNA is TGTGCCAGCAGTGCCTACCCACTAGAGGCCGTACAAGAGACCCAGTACTTC. Residues: CASSAYPLEAVQETQYF.